The entry below describes one T cell receptor beta chain. One end of the junction does not line up with germline, which may come from a read error. Looked up from germline, CDR1 is GTSNPN and CDR2 is SVGIG (reference sequence). The CDR3 runs to 14 residues. This sample was included in a study of cytomegalovirus exposure and HLA in healthy donors. Profiled with immunoSEQ multiplex PCR; TCRdb holds only in-frame clones, not every one. The top ten clones hold over 12% of a sample with hundreds of thousands of clones, 75% to 90% of them seen once. The TCR comes from a woman in her twenties or thirties in good health and CMV-seropositive. Material for sequencing was PBMCs. The chain couples TRBV30 to TRBJ1-1; perhaps TRBD1 as D (6 bases). The CDR3 DNA reads as TGTGCCTGGTGTGTAGGGGGGTTGAACACTGAAGCTTTCTTT. Translated, it gives CAWCVGGLNTEAFF.